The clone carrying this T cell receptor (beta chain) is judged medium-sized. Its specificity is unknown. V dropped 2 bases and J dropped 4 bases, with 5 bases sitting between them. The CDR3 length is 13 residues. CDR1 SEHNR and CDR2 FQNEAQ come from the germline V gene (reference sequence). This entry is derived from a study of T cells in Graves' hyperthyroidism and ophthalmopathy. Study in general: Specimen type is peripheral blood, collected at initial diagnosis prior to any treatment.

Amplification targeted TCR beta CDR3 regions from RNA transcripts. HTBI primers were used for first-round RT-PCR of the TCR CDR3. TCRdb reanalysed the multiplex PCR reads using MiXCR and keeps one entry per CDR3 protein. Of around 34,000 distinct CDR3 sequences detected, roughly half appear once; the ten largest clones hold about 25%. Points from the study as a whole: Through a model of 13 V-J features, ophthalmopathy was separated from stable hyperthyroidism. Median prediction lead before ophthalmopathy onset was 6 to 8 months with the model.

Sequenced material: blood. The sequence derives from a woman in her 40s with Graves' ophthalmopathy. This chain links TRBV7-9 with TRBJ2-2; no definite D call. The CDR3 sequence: CASSLYLTGELFF. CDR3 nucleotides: TGTGCCAGCAGCTTATATCTCACCGGGGAGCTGTTTTTT.